Below, 13 T cell receptor beta chains from the same sample are listed, as sequenced in a study of memory CD4+ T cells and cytomegalovirus serostatus. The sort gate was single viable CD3+CD4+CD8-CD45RO+ cells for memory CD4+ T cells. Sequencing used immunoSEQ multiplex PCR; TCRdb keeps in-frame clones, though not all of them. The sample includes roughly 64,000 clones, approximately 80% of them seen just once. The specimen sequenced was memory CD4+ T cells from blood. The receptors here all came from an adult in good health and CMV-seronegative.

J is TRBJ1-2 and V is TRBV6-5, with D possibly TRBD1 on 5 matching bases. This CDR3 has 15 residues. The V gene lost 2 bases and the J gene lost 6 bases, with 16 bases spanning the gap. CDR1 is MNHEY and CDR2 is SVGAGI in the germline V gene. DNA of the CDR3: TGTGCCAGCAGTTACCGGGCGGGAACGGGGGATGGCTACACCTTC. Translation: CASSYRAGTGDGYTF.

The chain links TRBV4-3 to TRBJ1-2; 9 nucleotides agree with TRBD1. Germline V CDR1 and CDR2: LGHNA, YSLEER. With V trimmed by 0 bases and J by 5 bases, 7 bases remained unmatched. The CDR3 is made up of 16 amino acids. The DNA for the CDR3 is TGCGCCAGCAGCCAAGATTTTAGACAGGGGGTATATGGCTACACCTTC. This codes for CASSQDFRQGVYGYTF.

V is TRBV5-1 and J is TRBJ1-4, with D uncertain. Trimming pared 4 bases from V and 8 bases from J, leaving 24 bases between. This CDR3 comprises 17 residues. Germline CDR1 SGHRS, CDR2 YFSETQ. The CDR3 bases are TGCGCCAGCAGCCCCCCGACCACGGCCGGGTTAGGGGAAAAACTGTTTTTT. It specifies CASSPPTTAGLGEKLFF.

The count of this clone is one. V gene TRBV5-1 combines with J gene TRBJ1-1, with TRBD1 matching over 8 bases. From germline, CDR1 is SGHRS and CDR2 YFSETQ. The V and J ends lost 1 base and 5 bases, in that order; junction bases with no gene match: 10. The CDR3 contains 16 residues. In DNA form, the CDR3 reads TGCGCCAGCAGCTTGTTGGCAGGGGGCGATCCGACTGAAGCTTTCTTT. It codes for CASSLLAGGDPTEAFF. The full variable domain, its missing parts supplied by reference TRBV5-1 and TRBJ1-1, is KAGVTQTPRYLIKTRGQQVTLSCSPISGHRSVSWYQQTPGQGLQFLFEYFSETQRNKGNFPGRFSGRQFSNSRSEMNVSTLELGDSALYLCASSLLAGGDPTEAFFGQGTRLTVV.

This clone was observed a handful of times. The chain links TRBV5-8 to TRBJ2-1; 16 positions agree with TRBD2. CDR1 SGHTS and CDR2 YDEGEE come from the germline V gene. V was clipped by 4 bases and J by 4 bases; unmatched bases: 5. This CDR3 is 17 amino acids long. This CDR3 is CASSAGTSGRVYNEQFF. The CDR3 nucleotides are TGTGCCAGCAGCGCCGGGACTAGCGGGAGGGTGTACAATGAGCAGTTCTTC.

This clone was seen more than once but under ten times. This rearrangement joins TRBV27 to TRBJ1-5; a possible D gene is TRBD1 (5 bases). Trimming stripped 6 bases from V and 6 bases from J, with 12 bases between. CDR1 and CDR2 from the germline V gene are MNHEY and SMNVEV (reference sequence). The CDR3 runs to 13 residues. The CDR3 nucleotides read TGTGCCAGCAGACTCCGTGGGGGTCAGCCCCAGCATTTT. Translation gives CASRLRGGQPQHF.

This clone was found a few times. Other DNA sequences from this sample encode an identical CDR3 as well. V usage is TRBV30 and J usage is TRBJ1-5; no clear D gene. CDR1 and CDR2 from the germline V gene are GTSNPN and SVGIG (reference sequence). Trimming left V 0 bases short and J 2 bases short, with 5 bases between. The CDR3 covers 13 residues. This CDR3 reads CAWSVLGNQPQHF. The CDR3 DNA reads TGTGCCTGGAGTGTACTCGGCAATCAGCCCCAGCATTTT.

This rearrangement joins TRBV5-4 to TRBJ2-3; 12 bases align to TRBD2. The CDR3 runs 20 residues. With V trimmed by 0 bases and J by 0 bases, 11 bases remained unmatched. In germline, CDR1 is SGHNT, CDR2 YYREEE (reference sequence). This chain's CDR3 is CASSLASGLAGPYSTDTQYF. DNA of the CDR3: TGTGCCAGCAGCTTGGCCAGCGGACTAGCGGGGCCATATAGCACAGATACGCAGTATTTT.

This sequence joins TRBV7-3 and TRBJ2-7; D possibly corresponds to TRBD1 (6 bases). Germline V CDR1 and CDR2: SGHTA, FQGTGA. V was cut by 5 bases and J by 1 base, with 15 bases left in between. CDR3 length: 15 residues. CDR3 loop: CASSKSRGQSYEQYF. CDR3 bases: TGTGCCAGCAGCAAATCAAGAGGACAGTCCTACGAGCAGTACTTC.

The chain employs TRBV7-2 and TRBJ1-2, with unresolved D. CDR3 size: 15 residues. Trimming cost V 0 bases and J 2 bases, with 10 bases left between them. Germline-derived CDR1 and CDR2 are SGHTA and FQGNSA. In DNA, the CDR3 is TGTGCCAGCAGCTTAGCTTGGGAAATCAACTATGGCTACACCTTC. Its translation: CASSLAWEINYGYTF.

This rearrangement joins TRBV29-1 to TRBJ1-1; D gene uncertain. V was cut by 4 bases and J by 6 bases, with 9 bases left in between. The CDR3 is 11 amino acids. The germline V gene encodes CDR1 SQVTM and CDR2 ANQGSEA. The CDR3 loop is CSVVGGSEAFF. DNA for the CDR3: TGCAGCGTTGTCGGAGGCTCTGAAGCTTTCTTT.

This clone was observed at least ten times. V and J are TRBV28 and TRBJ1-2; D is uncertain. The CDR3 spans 14 residues. The germline V gene has CDR1 MDHEN and CDR2 SYDVKM. With 1 base removed from V and 3 bases from J, the gap between germline ends came to 9 bases. CDR3 in DNA: TGTGCCAGCAGTTTATTGGAGTCGGACTATGGCTACACCTTC. It encodes CASSLLESDYGYTF.

V is TRBV2 and J is TRBJ2-7, with 7 bases matching TRBD1. Unmatched junction bases numbered 6, after V lost 7 bases and J lost 0 bases. The CDR3 loop spans 14 amino acids. CDR1 is SNHLY and CDR2 is FYNNEI in the germline V gene. CDR3 loop: CASKGDRISYEQYF. CDR3 bases: TGTGCCAGCAAGGGGGACAGAATCTCCTACGAGCAGTACTTC. Full variable domain (remainder filled in from reference TRBV2 and TRBJ2-7): EPEVTQTPSHQVTQMGQEVILRCVPISNHLYFYWYRQILGQKVEFLVSFYNNEISEKSEIFDDQFSVERPDGSNFTLKIRSTKLEDSAMYFCASKGDRISYEQYFGPGTRLTVT.